The T cell receptor (beta chain) under discussion was sequenced for a study of blood T cell repertoires in COVID-19 (dated by TCRdb to 2020 to 2021). Regarding the research as a whole: Samples from collaborators originated in the United States, Italy and Spain and spanned both the acute and convalescent phases of COVID-19. The material from the prospective study consisted of cDNA or gDNA derived from T cells, B-cell-depleted T cells, or PBMCs. Deeply sampled blood TCRbeta repertoires from subjects exposed to, actively infected with, or recovered from COVID-19 were included in the dataset. The repertoires were released in a freely available public database meant as a resource for research on the immune response to SARS-CoV-2. Samples came from the ongoing ImmuneRACE study (first 160 participants) plus 1,254 subjects from 6 global collaborators. A de-identified subject ID, COVID-19 status, age in years and sex were almost always included in the sample metadata. Where available, HLA class I and class II types were taken from metadata supplied by the sample provider and were not determined by assay-based typing. The research as a whole found: The quantity of clinical and demographic metadata differed by source and by participant and was supplied without curation.

There are 16 amino acids in the CDR3, from cysteine to phenylalanine inclusive. The retained sequence is limited to the CDR3, 48 bases, with the frame set at the first base. CDR1 and CDR2 (SGHRS, YFSETQ) derive from the germline V gene. V is pruned by 6 bases and J by 8 bases, leaving 16 bases of the junction without a gene match. The immunoSEQ Assay, a bias-controlled multiplex PCR, was used to amplify TCRbeta CDR3 regions from genomic DNA. As for how the authors treated the data: The number of nucleated cells in each sample was estimated from the amplification of reference gene primers within the assay. To quantify the absolute abundance of each unique TCRbeta CDR3 rearrangement, sequence reads were collapsed and filtered. For each sample, productive Simpson clonality was calculated as the square root of Simpson's diversity index over productive rearrangements. Drawn from immuneACCESS, this table holds only the in-frame rearrangements with V and J called that TCRdb kept. Clones are partly lost; checked studies trace under half to an unresolved V gene and leave the rest unexplained. The DNA was the basis for D and trimming; V, J and clone size are from that table. This sample lists under 200,000 clones; approximately 85% were detected once. 8.1% of the sample lies in the top ten.

As concerns this clone: The clone's antigen remains unknown. Base qualities are not provided; no much larger clone lies one nucleotide away.

One collaborating source in Seattle enrolled patients while the patients were actively infected and followed the patients over time throughout the course of disease. Whole blood was collected in K2EDTA tubes by collaborating institutions according to the institutions' own protocols. Collaborator samples were shipped for TCRbeta analysis as frozen whole blood, isolated PBMCs, or DNA extracted from either sample type. The source material was peripheral blood. The clonotype originates from an older woman with COVID-19, enrolled during active disease. The sequence links TRBV5-1 to TRBJ1-2, and TRBD1 aligns with 10 junction nucleotides. The nucleotide sequence is given as TGCGCCAGCAAACCCCAAGGGACAGGGGTAACCGGCGGCTACACCTTC. Its protein product is CASKPQGTGVTGGYTF.